The present T cell receptor beta chain was sequenced within a study of cytomegalovirus exposure and HLA in healthy donors. The PCR made use of 60 Vbeta and 13 Jbeta primers. TCRdb's table, derived via immunoSEQ multiplex PCR, lists solely in-frame clones and lacks some. The sample lists about 100,000 clones, around 76% occurring once. Although they were nominally healthy when sampled, donors likely had unrecorded immune exposures. For this clone: The antigen remains undetermined.

Study-wide points: A later analysis linked a missense variant in DCLRE1C to the trimming of TCR beta V and J genes. In an earlier analysis, productive rearrangement rates for most beta V segments clustered near 87% or 30%.

The CDR3 runs to 14 residues. Germline CDR1 reads MNHEY; CDR2 reads SMNVEV (reference sequence). V lost 8 bases and J lost 3; bases outside the gene matches: 6. J is TRBJ1-4 and V is TRBV27, with 7 bases lining up with TRBD1. The origin of this receptor is a man aged 40-55 years in good health and CMV-seropositive. Source material: PBMCs. CDR3 residues: CASCTGQPNEKLFF. The CDR3 DNA sequence: TGTGCCAGCTGTACGGGACAGCCTAATGAAAAACTGTTTTTT.